A selection of T cell receptor beta chains follows, all from one sample in a study of T cell repertoires in cytomegalovirus infection. MiXCR, applied by TCRdb to the reads, yields one record per CDR3 protein. The data show some 940,000 distinct CDR3 sequences, under 40% seen once. Their cognate antigens are unknown. The sequenced sample was cultured CD8+ T cells from PBMCs, obtained from culture after CMV antigen stimulation. These receptors all stem from a human donor in good health (CMV status not recorded). Some clones in this sample may be carry-over from other donors' samples. The CDR3 runs from the conserved cysteine through the conserved F or W. D genes are given only for firm matches. Not every row has a clone size; where given, it reads once, few, many or a size class.

V,J,D,size,CDR3,DNA
TRBV6-5,TRBJ2-7,.,.,CASSSSDSSYSYEQYF,TGTGCCAGCAGTTCCTCCGACAGTTCATACTCCTACGAGCAGTACTTC
TRBV2,TRBJ1-1,.,.,CANPDGLNTEAFF,TGTGCCAACCCGGACGGTCTGAACACTGAAGCTTTCTTT
TRBV14,TRBJ1-6,TRBD1,.,CASSQENRGNSPLHF,TGTGCCAGCAGCCAAGAGAACAGGGGGAATTCACCCCTCCACTTT
TRBV27,TRBJ1-6,.,.,CASSLSQAGYNSPLHF,TGTGCCAGCAGTTTGAGTCAGGCAGGCTATAATTCACCCCTCCACTTT
TRBV27,TRBJ1-1,TRBD1,.,CASSGGGPPEAFF,TGTGCCAGCAGTGGAGGGGGCCCACCTGAAGCTTTCTTT
TRBV12-5,TRBJ2-7,.,.,CVLSPGEQYF,TGTGTCCTGTCCCCTGGCGAGCAGTACTTC
TRBV9,TRBJ1-2,.,.,CASSATRTGTVNYGYTF,TGTGCCAGCAGCGCCACCAGAACAGGGACCGTTAACTATGGCTACACCTTC
TRBV6-5,TRBJ1-1,.,few,CASSYGGPRGAFF,TGTGCCAGCAGTTACGGCGGTCCTAGGGGAGCTTTCTTT
TRBV19,TRBJ2-1,.,.,CASSKTAYNEQFF,TGTGCCAGTAGTAAGACGGCCTACAATGAGCAGTTCTTC
TRBV7-4,TRBJ1-1,.,many,CASSLLGPLHTMNTEAFF,TGTGCCAGCAGCCTACTGGGGCCTCTACACACCATGAACACTGAAGCTTTCTTT
TRBV3-1,TRBJ2-1,.,.,CASSQDTNNEQFF,TGTGCCAGCAGCCAAGATACAAACAATGAGCAGTTCTTC
TRBV20-1,TRBJ2-3,TRBD2,few,CSVALTSAYTDTQYF,TGCAGTGTTGCCCTTACTAGCGCCTACACAGATACGCAGTATTTT
TRBV7-9,TRBJ1-1,.,few,CASSWETGTLLTEAFF,TGTGCCAGCAGCTGGGAAACAGGGACGTTATTGACTGAAGCTTTCTTT
TRBV6-1,TRBJ1-6,TRBD1,many,CASSPDRGNSPLHF,TGTGCCAGCAGTCCGGACAGGGGTAATTCACCCCTCCACTTT
TRBV27,TRBJ2-7,TRBD1,many,CASSLYTGTGPYEQYF,TGTGCCAGCAGTTTATATACCGGGACAGGGCCCTACGAGCAGTACTTC
TRBV27,TRBJ2-7,TRBD1,.,CASSLSLGTATIQYF,TGTGCCAGCAGTTTATCCCTCGGGACAGCCACTATCCAGTACTTC
TRBV10-3,TRBJ2-3,TRBD1,.,CAISEPETGFQSSTTYTDTQYF,TGTGCCATCAGTGAGCCAGAGACAGGGTTCCAGAGCTCCACCACCTACACAGATACGCAGTATTTT
TRBV7-9,TRBJ2-7,.,few,CASSADVRDEQYF,TGTGCCAGCAGCGCAGACGTGCGGGACGAGCAGTACTTC
TRBV7-8,TRBJ1-1,.,many,CASSFRVSGNTEAFF,TGTGCCAGCAGCTTTCGTGTTTCCGGGAACACTGAAGCTTTCTTT
TRBV7-6,TRBJ1-1,.,few,CASSLMINTEAFF,TGTGCCAGCAGCTTAATGATAAACACTGAAGCTTTCTTT
TRBV7-9,TRBJ2-1,TRBD1,.,CASSYDRGHEQFF,TGTGCCAGCAGCTATGACAGGGGGCATGAGCAGTTCTTC
TRBV7-6,TRBJ1-2,TRBD1,.,CASSSLGQLYGYTF,TGTGCCAGCAGTTCTCTGGGACAGCTCTATGGCTACACCTTC
TRBV4-2,TRBJ2-1,.,many,CASSQWIGNEQFF,TGTGCCAGCAGCCAATGGATCGGCAATGAGCAGTTCTTC
TRBV6-2/TRBV6-3,TRBJ1-1,TRBD1,.,CASSYQDRDTEAFF,TGTGCCAGCAGTTACCAAGACAGGGACACTGAAGCTTTCTTT
TRBV29-1,TRBJ1-2,.,few,CSVETWDTLNYGYTF,TGCAGCGTTGAAACCTGGGACACACTTAACTATGGCTACACCTTC
TRBV7-9,TRBJ2-5,.,once,CANSPTGRGETQYF,TGTGCCAACAGCCCCACCGGCCGGGGGGAGACCCAGTACTTC
TRBV4-1,TRBJ1-4,.,few,CASSQDRVEKLFF,TGCGCCAGCAGCCAAGATCGCGTCGAAAAACTGTTTTTT
TRBV4-3,TRBJ1-2,TRBD1,few,CASSQEGWDRGGGYTF,TGCGCCAGCAGCCAAGAGGGTTGGGACAGGGGAGGTGGCTACACCTTC
TRBV12-3/TRBV12-4,TRBJ2-1,.,few,CASSRGPGNEQFF,TGTGCCAGCTCCCGGGGGCCGGGCAATGAGCAGTTCTTC
TRBV7-6,TRBJ2-3,.,few,CASSLGIAASTDTQYF,TGTGCCAGCAGCTTAGGTATAGCGGCGAGCACAGATACGCAGTATTTT
TRBV5-1,TRBJ1-2,.,.,CASSLAGRLTDGYTF,TGCGCCAGCAGCTTGGCCGGCAGACTCACGGATGGCTACACCTTC
TRBV10-3,TRBJ1-2,.,.,CAISESIQDSYGYTF,TGTGCCATCAGTGAGTCGATCCAGGACAGCTATGGCTACACCTTC
TRBV19,TRBJ2-1,.,.,CASSIGLLDASNEQFF,TGTGCCAGTAGTATAGGTCTCCTGGACGCCTCCAATGAGCAGTTCTTC
TRBV7-7,TRBJ2-2,TRBD1,few,CASSSSRGSGELFF,TGTGCTAGCAGCTCTTCCAGGGGGAGCGGGGAGCTGTTTTTT
TRBV4-1,TRBJ2-1,.,.,CASSQLSNNEQFF,TGCGCCAGCAGCCAATTAAGTAACAATGAGCAGTTCTTC
TRBV4-1,TRBJ1-5,.,.,CASRAVDGSNQPQHF,TGCGCCTCCCGCGCGGTGGACGGGAGCAATCAGCCCCAGCATTTT
TRBV6-5,TRBJ1-2,.,.,CASSYGGGQSGYTF,TGTGCCAGCAGTTACGGTGGAGGACAGAGTGGCTACACCTTC
TRBV6-1,TRBJ1-1,.,.,CASSTTRDTEAFF,TGTGCCAGCAGCACGACGCGGGACACTGAAGCTTTCTTT
TRBV29-1,TRBJ1-2,TRBD1,.,CSVERDRYGYTF,TGCAGCGTTGAACGGGACAGATATGGCTACACCTTC
TRBV27,TRBJ2-5,.,.,CASSPRKRPGETQYF,TGTGCCAGCAGTCCCCGTAAGCGTCCCGGAGAGACCCAGTACTTC
TRBV7-4,TRBJ2-5,.,.,CASSPRRAARETQYF,TGTGCCAGCAGCCCAAGGAGGGCGGCGCGGGAGACCCAGTACTTC
TRBV20-1,TRBJ1-1,.,few,CSPSPFGQHNTEAFF,TGCAGTCCCAGTCCATTCGGACAGCATAACACTGAAGCTTTCTTT
TRBV7-8,TRBJ1-6,.,.,CASSLEGRDDNSPLHF,TGTGCCAGCAGCTTAGAAGGCAGGGACGATAATTCACCCCTCCACTTT
TRBV27,TRBJ2-5,TRBD1,.,CASSPWDSKETQYF,TGTGCCAGCAGTCCCTGGGACAGTAAAGAGACCCAGTACTTC
TRBV20-1,TRBJ1-5,TRBD1,few,CSAREPPTGVDQPQHF,TGCAGTGCTAGAGAACCCCCGACAGGGGTGGATCAGCCCCAGCATTTT
TRBV6-1,TRBJ2-5,.,few,CASSRVQVDQETQYF,TGTGCCAGCAGTCGGGTGCAGGTGGACCAAGAGACCCAGTACTTC
TRBV4-1,TRBJ2-7,.,few,CASSQDSLGYEQYF,TGCGCCAGCAGCCAAGATAGCCTGGGCTACGAGCAGTACTTC
TRBV12-3/TRBV12-4,TRBJ2-3,.,.,CASSLLPGQEDTQYF,TGTGCCAGCAGCCTTCTCCCGGGGCAAGAGGATACGCAGTATTTT
TRBV4-3,TRBJ1-4,.,few,CASSQDVAGGSKEKLFF,TGCGCCAGCAGCCAAGATGTAGCGGGGGGCTCCAAAGAAAAACTGTTTTTT
TRBV7-9,TRBJ2-5,.,.,CASSFGLGLETQYF,TGTGCCAGCAGCTTTGGTCTGGGACTGGAGACCCAGTACTTC
TRBV7-2,TRBJ2-3,TRBD2,many,CASSQRLAAVAGDTDTQYF,TGTGCCAGCAGCCAAAGACTAGCGGCGGTAGCGGGGGACACAGATACGCAGTATTTT
TRBV6-1,TRBJ1-2,.,.,CATYLRGTDYGYTF,TGTGCCACTTACCTCCGGGGGACCGACTATGGCTACACCTTC
TRBV7-2,TRBJ2-3,TRBD2,many,CASSMTSGGASTDTQYF,TGTGCCAGCAGCATGACTAGCGGGGGGGCTAGCACAGATACGCAGTATTTT
TRBV7-2,TRBJ2-1,TRBD1,.,CASSHRGREQFF,TGTGCCAGCAGCCACAGGGGTAGGGAGCAGTTCTTC
TRBV20-1,TRBJ2-2,TRBD1,.,CSAKDRVDTGELFF,TGCAGTGCTAAGGACAGGGTTGACACCGGGGAGCTGTTTTTT
TRBV7-9,TRBJ1-1,.,.,CASSLEGVEAFF,TGTGCCAGCAGCTTAGAAGGGGTGGAAGCTTTCTTT